This T cell receptor beta chain was captured in a study of beta chain features in type 1 diabetes. Trimming removed 7 bases from V and 4 bases from J, with 17 bases in between. The CDR3 spans 15 residues. Germline V lookup: CDR1 MDHEN, CDR2 SYDVKM. Of the isolated RNA, all was reverse transcribed, and so the sequenced material was expressed TCRB transcripts. Sequencing was performed with immunoSEQ multiplex PCR; in TCRdb, only in-frame clones are kept and a portion is missing. Among more than 300,000 clones listed, about 15% were seen once. This clone was seen only a few times. The V and J genes are TRBV28 and TRBJ2-1, with D tentatively TRBD1 (6 bases). The sequenced sample was naive CD4+ T cells from blood. This TCR derives from a woman aged 18-29 years in good health. Written as DNA, the CDR3 is TGTGCCAGCACCCCAGCGCCGAGGGGGTACAATGAGCAGTTCTTC. Its translation: CASTPAPRGYNEQFF. Full variable domain (remainder filled in from reference TRBV28 and TRBJ2-1): DVKVTQSSRYLVKRTGEKVFLECVQDMDHENMFWYRQDPGLGLRLIYFSYDVKMKEKGDIPEGYSVSREKKERFSLILESASTNQTSMYLCASTPAPRGYNEQFFGPGTRLTVL.